This T cell receptor beta chain was identified in a study of T cell responses to AZD1222 COVID-19 vaccine. Sequenced by immunoSEQ multiplex PCR; TCRdb stores in-frame clones only, minus some. The table shows about 120,000 clones, with about 90% occurring only once. The CDR3 covers 16 residues. The germline V and J ends were trimmed by 5 bases and 1 base, with 16 bases remaining between them. Germline CDR1 SGHTA, CDR2 FQGNSA. The chain joins TRBV7-2 to TRBJ2-3; the D gene is possibly TRBD2 (6 bases). The receptor's source is an adult in good health. The sample was peripheral blood, taken on day 0 of AZD1222 vaccination. The CDR3 DNA follows: TGTGCCAGCAGCCCCATAGCCGTAGCGGGCACAGATACGCAGTATTTT. Translating it yields CASSPIAVAGTDTQYF.